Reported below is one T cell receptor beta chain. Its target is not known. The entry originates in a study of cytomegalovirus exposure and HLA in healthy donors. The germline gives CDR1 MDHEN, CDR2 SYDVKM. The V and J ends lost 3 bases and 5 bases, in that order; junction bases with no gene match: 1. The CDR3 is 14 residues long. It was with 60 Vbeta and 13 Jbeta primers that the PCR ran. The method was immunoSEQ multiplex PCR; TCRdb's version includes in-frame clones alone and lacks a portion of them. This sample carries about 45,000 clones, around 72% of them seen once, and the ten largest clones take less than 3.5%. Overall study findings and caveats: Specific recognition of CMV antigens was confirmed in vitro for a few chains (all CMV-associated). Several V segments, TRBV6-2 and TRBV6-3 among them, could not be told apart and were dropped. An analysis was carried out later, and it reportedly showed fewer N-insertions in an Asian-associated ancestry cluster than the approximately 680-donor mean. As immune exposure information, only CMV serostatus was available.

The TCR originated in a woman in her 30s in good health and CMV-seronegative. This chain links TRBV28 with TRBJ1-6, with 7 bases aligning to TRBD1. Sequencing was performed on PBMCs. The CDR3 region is CASSLGTDNSPLHF. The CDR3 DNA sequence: TGTGCCAGCAGTTTGGGGACAGATAATTCACCCCTCCACTTT.